The TCR beta chain under discussion was sequenced for a study of blood T cell repertoires in COVID-19. The wider study: Whether acute or convalescent, the COVID-19 samples came from the United States, Italy and Spain. The cDNA or gDNA used as material had been derived from T cells, B-cell-depleted T cells, or PBMCs.

Original data processing: Researchers report that nucleated cell counts were estimated from reference gene primer amplification. Some clones are missing from TCRdb's copy, which holds only in-frame ones; the method was immunoSEQ multiplex PCR. From that table come the V and J calls and clone size; the DNA was used to work out D and trimming. The table has around 57,000 clones, approximately 90% seen once. The CDR3 covers 20 residues. The trim removed 2 bases at V and 1 base at J, leaving 15 bases unmatched. From germline, CDR1 is SGHVS and CDR2 FQNEAQ. The V call is TRBV7-8, the J call TRBJ2-7, with 12 bases aligning to TRBD2. The sequence was collected from a man in his fifties or sixties with acute or convalescent COVID-19. Sequences were obtained from peripheral blood. CDR3 nucleotide sequence: TGTGCCAGCAGCTTATTCCAGAGCAGGCTAGCGGGAGGGATTTCCTACGAGCAGTACTTC. Protein sequence: CASSLFQSRLAGGISYEQYF. Together with reference TRBV7-8 and TRBJ2-7, the CDR3 gives the full variable domain: GAGVSQSPRYKVAKRGQDVALRCDPISGHVSLFWYQQALGQGPEFLTYFQNEAQLDKSGLPSDRFFAERPEGSVSTLKIQRTQQEDSAVYLCASSLFQSRLAGGISYEQYFGPGTRLTVT.